This TCR beta chain was recorded in a study of T cell repertoires in aging, cancer and after chemotherapy. As for this clonotype: The antigen is not known.

Study observations and caveats: Compared with age-matched healthy donors, untreated hematological or solid cancer patients showed higher blood TCR clonality.

A mixed TRB-A/B primer pool amplified rearranged TRB by multiplex touch-down PCR. Via MiXCR, TCRdb re-called the multiplex PCR reads, giving one row per CDR3 protein. Among 7,000 or so distinct CDR3 sequences listed, about 29% were seen once. Amplification of TCR beta used genomic DNA extracted from peripheral blood. The CDR3 consists of 17 residues. After removal of 2 bases from V and 6 bases from J, the junction contained 11 bases not matched to a gene. Looked up from germline, CDR1 is SGHNT and CDR2 is YYREEE (reference sequence). The sequence was collected from a human donor with a blood cancer. The donor label of this sample is uncertain. The material sequenced was blood. V gene TRBV5-4 combines with J gene TRBJ1-5, with 10 bases aligning to TRBD1. This CDR3 is CASSLWMGQGSTQPQHF. The CDR3 DNA reads TGTGCCAGCAGCTTATGGATGGGACAGGGGTCCACTCAGCCCCAGCATTTT.